The clone carrying this T cell receptor beta chain was seen just once. What it binds is not known. The repertoire was sequenced with immunoSEQ multiplex PCR; TCRdb's copy has only in-frame clones and lacks some. The table lists roughly 14,000 clones, 65% to 75% of them singletons. The ends lost 3 bases at V and 2 bases at J; junction bases unmatched: 2. The CDR3 extends over 13 amino acids. CDR1 is SGDLS and CDR2 is YYNGEE in the germline V gene. This sample was included in a study of chemoradiotherapy in HPV16-positive cancers. Study-wide background: A couple of HPV16-positive patients' cells yielded candidate HPV-specific clones and common motifs. Study-level points and caveats: In HPV16-positive patients, HPV-responsive T-cell expansion tracked better recurrence-free survival. Functional assays defining HPV-specific T cells used only a couple of HPV16-positive patients.

This specimen was acquired from a patient who underwent chemoradiotherapy. The source of this sequence is a human donor with HPV-associated anogenital cancer. The gene calls are TRBV9 and TRBJ2-7; 7 bases align to TRBD1. The CDR3 bases are TGTGCCAGCAGCGCGACAGGGACCTACGAGCAGTACTTC. It specifies CASSATGTYEQYF.